This T cell receptor beta chain was profiled in a study of early T cells in non-severe SARS-CoV-2 infection. On the study more broadly: Sequencing targeted bulk RNA from unsorted whole blood, leaving chains unpaired.

Molecules of cDNA were individually given unique molecular identifiers that were attached to them. In TCRdb, the 5' RACE reads were re-called with MiXCR into one record per CDR3 protein. The sample holds around 40,000 distinct CDR3 sequences; roughly 6% are singletons and the top ten take under 7.5%. Findings and caveats of the study: Matching with VDJdb favored anti-spike CD8 responses (missing private and CD4 specificities).

In this sample, this clonotype turned up a few times. Antigen unknown. Material for sequencing was whole blood. This TCR derives from an adult who was a healthcare worker with PCR-confirmed SARS-CoV-2 infection or an uninfected control (not recorded which).

The CDR3 reads CASSPWGVGANVLTF. CDR3 sequence (DNA): TGTGCCAGCAGCCCCTGGGGGGTTGGGGCCAACGTCCTGACTTTC. This chain uses TRBV7-6 with TRBJ2-6; TRBD2 is a possible D gene (6 bases). The CDR3 is 15 amino acids. Trimming left V 5 bases short and J 3 bases short, with 11 bases between. Looked up from germline, CDR1 is SGHVS and CDR2 is FNYEAQ.